The rows below give T cell receptor beta chains drawn from one sample of a study of cytomegalovirus exposure and HLA in healthy donors. Generated by immunoSEQ multiplex PCR, the TCRdb table keeps only in-frame clones and is missing some. The sample lists 200,000 to 250,000 clones, just over 75% seen once, with 0.6% to 0.65% in the top ten. The sequenced sample consisted of PBMCs. Receptors were obtained from a man between 18 and 35 years old in good health and CMV-seronegative. Both conserved end residues are part of each CDR3. D genes are given only for firm matches. Size is stated for part of the rows, as once, few or many counts, or as a class when the clone is expanded.

j_call d_call v_call clone_size cdr3_aa cdr3_nt
TRBJ1-1 TRBD1 TRBV10-1 once CASSQGQGNTEAFF TGCGCCAGCAGCCAGGGACAGGGGAACACTGAAGCTTTCTTT
TRBJ2-5 . TRBV23-1 . CASSQSGGQMQETQYF TGCGCCAGCAGTCAATCCGGAGGACAGATGCAAGAGACCCAGTACTTC
TRBJ2-1 . TRBV18 . CASSPLRMGRELYNEQFF TGTGCCAGCTCACCACTTCGAATGGGGAGAGAGCTCTACAATGAGCAGTTCTTC
TRBJ2-7 . TRBV5-6 . CASSSGRADEQYF TGTGCCAGCAGCTCCGGGAGAGCGGACGAGCAGTACTTC
TRBJ1-2 . TRBV15 . CATSRDPRNYGYTF TGTGCCACCAGCAGAGATCCCCGTAACTATGGCTACACCTTC
TRBJ2-3 TRBD1 TRBV28 . CASSSWTGSTDTQYF TGTGCCAGCAGTTCCTGGACAGGAAGCACAGATACGCAGTATTTT
TRBJ2-3 TRBD2 TRBV30 . CAWTRTSVRDTQYF TGTGCCTGGACCCGGACTAGCGTTAGAGATACGCAGTATTTT
TRBJ2-1 TRBD2 TRBV27 few CASRKTSGTPVYNEQFF TGTGCCAGCAGAAAGACTAGCGGGACACCCGTTTACAATGAGCAGTTCTTC
TRBJ2-1 TRBD2 TRBV7-9 . CSSSSRWREGNNEQFF TGTTCCAGCAGCTCCCGATGGCGGGAGGGAAACAATGAGCAGTTCTTC
TRBJ2-1 . TRBV6-5 . CASSYTPGNEQFF TGTGCCAGCAGTTACACTCCAGGGAATGAGCAGTTCTTC
TRBJ2-5 TRBD2 TRBV30 . CAWTPGLAVETQYF TGTGCCTGGACACCGGGACTAGCTGTGGAGACCCAGTACTTC
TRBJ1-1 . TRBV7-8 few CASSLEQTNTEAFF TGTGCCAGCAGCTTAGAACAGACGAACACTGAAGCTTTCTTT
TRBJ2-7 . TRBV7-3 . CASSRDGGYEQYF TGTGCCAGCAGCCGCGACGGGGGCTACGAGCAGTACTTC
TRBJ2-3 . TRBV30 few CAWTEGERTDTQYF TGTGCCTGGACTGAGGGGGAGAGGACAGATACGCAGTATTTT
TRBJ1-4 . TRBV19 . CASSIGGVPEKLFF TGTGCCAGTAGTATCGGGGGGGTCCCTGAAAAACTGTTTTTT
TRBJ1-2 . TRBV5-1 . CASSSGGSAGDGYTF TGCGCCAGCAGCTCCGGCGGGTCGGCAGGGGATGGCTACACCTTC